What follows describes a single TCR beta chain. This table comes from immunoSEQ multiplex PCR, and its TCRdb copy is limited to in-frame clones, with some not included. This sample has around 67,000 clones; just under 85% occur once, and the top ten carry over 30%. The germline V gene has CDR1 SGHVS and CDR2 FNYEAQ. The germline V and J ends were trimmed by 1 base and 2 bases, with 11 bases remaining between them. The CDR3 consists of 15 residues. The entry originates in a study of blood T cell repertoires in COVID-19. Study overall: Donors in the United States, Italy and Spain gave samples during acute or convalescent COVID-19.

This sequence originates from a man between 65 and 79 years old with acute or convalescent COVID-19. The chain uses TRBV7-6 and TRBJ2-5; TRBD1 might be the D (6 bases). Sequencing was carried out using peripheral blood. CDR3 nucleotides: TGTGCCAGCAGCTTAGGGACAGCGTTTCAAGAGACCCAGTACTTC. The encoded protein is CASSLGTAFQETQYF.